These 20 T cell receptor beta chains came from one sample sequenced in a study of T cells after yellow fever vaccination. TCRdb ran MiXCR on the 5' RACE reads and lists one entry per CDR3 protein. The profile shows hundreds of thousands of distinct CDR3 sequences, around 12% of them singletons. Sequencing used PBMCs, obtained on the day of the yellow fever booster vaccination. All receptors derive from a man under 40 who received the YFV17D yellow fever vaccine.

This clonotype was observed a handful of times. The genes are TRBV20-1 and TRBJ1-4; 10 bases align to TRBD1. Germline trimming cut 7 bases from V and 6 bases from J; bases unmatched to any gene: 2. From germline, CDR1 is DFQATT and CDR2 SNEGSKA (reference sequence). This CDR3 region has 12 residues. This CDR3 reads CSGTGGDEKLFF. The CDR3 DNA follows: TGCAGTGGGACAGGGGGAGATGAAAAACTGTTTTTT.

The V call is TRBV18, the J call TRBJ1-1, with TRBD1 matching 8 bases. The CDR3 is made up of 14 amino acids. Germline loops: CDR1 KGHSH, CDR2 LQKENI. Trimming at V came to 4 bases and at J to 3 bases, leaving 4 bases not matched to a gene. In nucleotides, the CDR3 is TGTGCCAGCTCACAACAGGGGGGACACACTGAAGCTTTCTTT. The encoded protein is CASSQQGGHTEAFF.

The chain links TRBV5-4 to TRBJ2-1; TRBD1 matches 9 bases. CDR1 is SGHNT and CDR2 is YYREEE in the germline V gene (reference sequence). The length of the CDR3 is 15 residues. Trimming cost V 5 bases and J 3 bases; bases outside gene matches: 6. CDR3 coding DNA: TGTGCCAGCAGTAGAACAGGGGGCCTCTACAATGAGCAGTTCTTC. Translating gives CASSRTGGLYNEQFF.

The chain couples TRBV21-1 to TRBJ2-2. TRBV21-1 is deemed a pseudogene. The CDR3 has 13 residues. CDR3 residues: CASLRGGAGELFF. CDR3 in DNA: TGTGCCAGCCTTCGGGGTGGCGCCGGGGAGCTGTTTTTT.

Here the CDR3 reads CASTHPLAGRGRVRLETQYF. The CDR3 DNA reads as TGTGCCAGCACCCATCCTCTTGCCGGCCGGGGGAGGGTACGATTGGAGACCCAGTACTTC. The chain combines TRBV7-6 with TRBJ2-5; 7 nucleotides align to TRBD2. J was trimmed by 5 bases and V by 7 bases; bases with no gene match: 28. The CDR3 is 20 amino acids. CDR1 and CDR2 from the germline V gene are SGHVS and FNYEAQ.

The chain uses TRBV3-1 and TRBJ2-2; maybe TRBD1 (6 bases). This CDR3 region has 15 residues. Germline CDR1 is LGHDT and CDR2 is YNNKEL (reference sequence). V gave up 7 bases and J gave up 1 base, with 13 bases separating them. The CDR3 nucleotides read TGTGCCAGCACCCGCCGAGGGGGGAACACCGGGGAGCTGTTTTTT. This encodes CASTRRGGNTGELFF. The whole variable domain, remainder taken from reference TRBV3-1 and TRBJ2-2, is DTAVSQTPKYLVTQMGNDKSIKCEQNLGHDTMYWYKQDSKKFLKIMFSYNNKELIINETVPNRFSPKSPDKAHLNLHINSLELGDSAVYFCASTRRGGNTGELFFGEGSRLTVL.

The J gene is TRBJ2-7, the V gene TRBV3-1; tentative D call: TRBD1 (6 bases). V lost 4 bases to trimming and J lost 5 bases, with 12 bases between them. Germline lookup yields CDR1 LGHDT and CDR2 YNNKEL (reference sequence). The CDR3 has 13 amino acids. The DNA of the CDR3 is TGTGCCAGCAGCCGGTTGGGGGCCAACGAGCAGTACTTC. It specifies CASSRLGANEQYF.

This chain connects TRBV5-1 to TRBJ1-4; D is possibly TRBD1 (5 bases). Trimming took 5 bases from V and 3 from J, leaving 11 bases between them. The CDR3 extends over 14 amino acids. Germline V gene data show CDR1 as SGHRS and CDR2 as YFSETQ. CDR3 protein: CASRWAGANEKLFF. The CDR3 DNA follows: TGCGCCAGCAGATGGGCGGGGGCTAATGAAAAACTGTTTTTT.

This chain connects TRBV6-1 to TRBJ2-7; 11 positions match TRBD1. V trimming: 7 bases; J trimming: 8 bases; junction bases outside the gene matches: 10. CDR3 length equals 14 residues. Germline assignment: CDR1 MNHNS and CDR2 SASEGT. CDR3 region: CASTAPGQGAKQYF. CDR3 coding DNA: TGTGCCAGCACCGCACCCGGACAGGGGGCCAAGCAGTACTTC.

The chain is built from TRBV20-1 and TRBJ2-2, with no clear D. CDR3 length: 10 amino acids. Germline CDR1 and CDR2: DFQATT and SNEGSKA (reference sequence). With 5 bases removed from V and 7 bases from J, the gap between germline ends came to 5 bases. CDR3 protein: CSALGGELFF. The DNA for the CDR3 is TGCAGTGCTCTGGGCGGGGAGCTGTTTTTT.

The chain recombines TRBV20-1 with TRBJ2-1, with 7 bases that match TRBD1. J gave up 6 bases and V 6 bases, and 20 bases lay outside the gene matches. Per the germline V gene, CDR1 is DFQATT and CDR2 is SNEGSKA (reference sequence). CDR3 length: 17 residues. The CDR3: CSAKISQGNAMSNEQFF. The CDR3 DNA follows: TGCAGTGCAAAAATCTCACAGGGGAACGCCATGTCCAATGAGCAGTTCTTC.

The CDR3 nucleotides are TGTGCCAGCAGCTTAAGTTATGCCCCGCAGTATTTT. As protein: CASSLSYAPQYF. The chain has TRBV7-2 and TRBJ2-3; no firm D call. The CDR3 sequence is 12 residues long. V gave up 2 bases and J gave up 10 bases, with 10 bases separating them. The germline gives CDR1 SGHTA, CDR2 FQGNSA.

The V gene is TRBV10-3, the J gene TRBJ1-4; TRBD1 aligns across 9 bases. Germline V gene sequence: CDR1 ENHRY, CDR2 SYGVKD. V lost 9 bases to trimming and J lost 7 bases; unmatched junction nucleotides: 6. This CDR3 contains 13 residues. The CDR3 DNA sequence: TGTGCCATGCCGGGACAGGGAGGTGAAAAACTGTTTTTT. Amino acids: CAMPGQGGEKLFF.

The chain couples TRBV6-2 or TRBV6-3 to TRBJ2-7; TRBD2 aligns across 11 bases. V dropped 5 bases and J dropped 1; count of bases not matched to a gene: 10. Per germline, CDR1 MNHEY and CDR2 SVGEGT. The CDR3 extends over 17 amino acids. This CDR3 is CASSPLRLAGSSYEQYF. The CDR3 DNA is TGTGCCAGCAGTCCCCTACGACTAGCGGGATCATCCTACGAGCAGTACTTC.

This chain joins TRBV29-1 and TRBJ2-1, with D possibly being TRBD1 or TRBD2 (5 bases each). This CDR3 has 13 amino acids. The germline V gene has CDR1 SQVTM and CDR2 ANQGSEA. Trimming pared 5 bases from V and 3 bases from J, leaving 11 bases between. The CDR3 DNA follows: TGCAGCGTTAACGAGGGGTACTACAATGAGCAGTTCTTC. It encodes CSVNEGYYNEQFF.

The genes are TRBV9 and TRBJ2-5; 9 nucleotides match TRBD2. The V segment lost 1 base and the J segment 4 bases; nucleotides outside the gene matches: 5. From germline, CDR1 is SGDLS and CDR2 YYNGEE. There are 15 residues in the CDR3. CDR3 DNA sequence: TGTGCCAGCAGCGTACAGCGGGGGGAAGGAGAGACCCAGTACTTC. This sequence encodes CASSVQRGEGETQYF.

The chain links TRBV20-1 to TRBJ2-3; D is uncertain. Deletions cut 3 bases from V and 3 bases from J, with 10 bases between. Germline-derived CDR1 and CDR2 are DFQATT and SNEGSKA (reference sequence). The CDR3 contains 13 residues. Here the CDR3 reads CSASGPRTDTQYF. The CDR3 nucleotides are TGCAGTGCTAGCGGCCCACGGACAGATACGCAGTATTTT.

The chain combines TRBV12-3 or TRBV12-4 with TRBJ2-7, with D unclear. The CDR3 runs to 13 residues. V was shortened by 6 bases and J by 5 bases, with 14 bases between the two germline ends. CDR3 nucleotides: TGTGCCAGCAGGGGTGGAAGTGCCCACGAGCAGTACTTC. This gives the protein CASRGGSAHEQYF.

This clonotype was observed a handful of times. CDR3 coding DNA: TGTGCCAGCAGTCACGAAGAGGGGGTGAACACTGAAGCTTTCTTT. Residues: CASSHEEGVNTEAFF. The chain has TRBV6-5 and TRBJ1-1; D is possibly TRBD1 (6 bases). Germline V CDR1 and CDR2: MNHEY, SVGAGI. The CDR3 runs 15 residues. V was clipped by 5 bases and J by 0 bases, with 13 bases between them.

CDR3 coding DNA: TGCGCCAGCACCCACGGGAGACTAGCAGGATACGAGCAGTACTTC. It specifies CASTHGRLAGYEQYF. The chain is built from TRBV10-2 and TRBJ2-7; TRBD2 aligns across 7 bases. CDR1 and CDR2 (germline): WSHSY, SAAADI. The CDR3 totals 15 residues. Trimming took 7 bases from V and 4 from J; bases not matched to a gene: 13.